The sequence of this TCR beta chain was determined in a study of response to subunit inactivated influenza vaccine. TCRdb passed the RT-PCR reads through MiXCR, listing each CDR3 protein once. The table records some 500,000 distinct CDR3 sequences, 13% of them present only once. Broader study findings: With each seasonal influenza vaccination, the authors suggested, few new T cells are recruited.

Per the germline V gene, CDR1 is DFQATT and CDR2 is SNEGSKA (reference sequence). The length of the CDR3 is 15 residues. The V end was cut by 5 bases, the J end by 6 bases, with 17 bases between. Ten or more counts support this clonotype. Its antigen remains unknown. The input for sequencing was PBMCs from blood, taken roughly 47 days after vaccination. The receptor comes from a man between 45 and 60 years old who received an inactivated influenza vaccine. This chain links TRBV20-1 with TRBJ1-6; D is undetermined. The DNA of the CDR3 is TGCAGTGCTCCCAATCCCCGCGGCAGTAATTCACCCCTCCACTTT. Its protein product is CSAPNPRGSNSPLHF.